A selection of T cell receptor beta chains follows, all from one sample in a study of technical replicates of blood from several donors. TCRdb keeps only in-frame clones here, not all; method: immunoSEQ multiplex PCR. The repertoire holds more than 60,000 clones, with 85% to 95% as singletons. Sequencing was carried out using T cells isolated from PBMCs. These receptors were taken from a human donor in good health. CDR3s include the opening cysteine and the closing phenylalanine or tryptophan. A D gene is named only where the DNA matches it firmly. Clone size, where shown, is once, few, many, or a class for clones that have expanded.

TRBV6-1,-,TRBJ1-5,TRBD1,TGTGCCAGCAGTGAGGGCGACAGGGACCCTTATAGCAATCAGCCCCAGCATTTT,CASSEGDRDPYSNQPQHF
TRBV10-3,-,TRBJ2-7,TRBD1,TGTGCCATCAGTTCCTGGACAGGGCTCTACGAGCAGTACTTC,CAISSWTGLYEQYF
TRBV18,-,TRBJ1-5,TRBD1,TGTGCCAGCTCACCGATATCAGGGGGCTTGGGCAATCAGCCCCAGCATTTT,CASSPISGGLGNQPQHF
TRBV5-1,-,TRBJ1-1,-,TGCGCCAGCAGCTTGGGAGCAGGGGAGAACACTGAAGCTTTCTTT,CASSLGAGENTEAFF
TRBV6-5,-,TRBJ1-5,-,TGTGCCAGCTCGCGAGGGCTCCTCAGCAATCAGCCCCAGCATTTT,CASSRGLLSNQPQHF
TRBV4-1,-,TRBJ1-1,TRBD1,TGCGCCAGCAGCTACCAACAGGGGGCTGGTACCGCTCGGGCTTTCTTT,CASSYQQGAGTARAFF
TRBV7-6,-,TRBJ2-1,-,TGTGCCAGCAGCTTAAACACAGGGAGCTCCTACAATGAGCAGTTCTTC,CASSLNTGSSYNEQFF
TRBV19,-,TRBJ2-7,TRBD1,TGTGCCAGTAGTATAGTAAAGACAGGGGGAACCTACGAGCAGTACTTC,CASSIVKTGGTYEQYF
TRBV4-1,-,TRBJ1-5,-,TGCGCCAGCAGCCAAGGCGACAGATACAATCAGCCCCAGCATTTT,CASSQGDRYNQPQHF
TRBV28,-,TRBJ2-1,TRBD2,TGTGCCAGCACCCTACCGACTAGCGGGAGCCCCATGGATGAGCAGTTCTTC,CASTLPTSGSPMDEQFF
TRBV10-3,-,TRBJ1-2,-,TGTGCCATCAGGGCCTATGGCTACACCTTC,CAIRAYGYTF
TRBV28,-,TRBJ2-7,TRBD1,TGTGCCAGCAGTTTAGGGACAGGGGTCCGAAGCTCCTACGAGCAGTACTTC,CASSLGTGVRSSYEQYF
TRBV4-2,-,TRBJ1-1,-,TGTGCCAGCAGCCTTCGACAGACTGGGGACACTGAAGCTTTCTTT,CASSLRQTGDTEAFF
TRBV30,once,TRBJ1-2,-,TGTGCCTGGAGTAGCGCCGAATTCTATGGCTACACCTTC,CAWSSAEFYGYTF
TRBV27,-,TRBJ2-5,-,TGTGCCAGCAGTTTTAGCCTGCAAGAGACCCAGTACTTC,CASSFSLQETQYF
TRBV29-1,-,TRBJ2-5,-,TGCAGCGCTAAGCAAGAGACCCAGTACTTC,CSAKQETQYF
TRBV6-6,-,TRBJ1-1,-,TGTGCCAGCAGTTACTCGCTCTCGGGGGGGTTCACTGAAGCTTTCTTT,CASSYSLSGGFTEAFF
TRBV5-1,-,TRBJ1-4,TRBD1,TGCGCCAGCCGACCGAGACAGGGGGATGCAACTAATGAAAAACTGTTTTTT,CASRPRQGDATNEKLFF
TRBV30,-,TRBJ1-5,TRBD1,TGTGCCTGGAGTGTAAACGGGGACAGGCTGGACATTCATTTT,CAWSVNGDRLDIHF
TRBV28,-,TRBJ2-2,-,TGTGCCAGCAGTCTACCCTCCACAGGGAACACCGGGGAGCTGTTTTTT,CASSLPSTGNTGELFF
TRBV7-2,-,TRBJ1-2,TRBD1,TGTGCCAGCAGCTGGGGACAGGGGGCCGATGGCTACACCTTC,CASSWGQGADGYTF
TRBV5-1,-,TRBJ2-3,TRBD2,TGCGCCAGCAGCCCCGGAGGCCTAGCGGGCCGAATACCAGGCACAGATACGCAGTATTTT,CASSPGGLAGRIPGTDTQYF
TRBV2,-,TRBJ2-3,-,TGTGCCAGCAGGGGGGGAACAGATACGCAGTATTTT,CASRGGTDTQYF
TRBV5-1,-,TRBJ2-7,TRBD1,TGCGCCAGCAGCTGGAAGGCGGTGACAACACTAGACAGGGTTCGTTACGAGCAGTACTTC,CASSWKAVTTLDRVRYEQYF
TRBV4-1,-,TRBJ1-5,-,TGCGCCAGCAGCCAAGCTGACAGTGGCAATCAGCCCCAGCATTTT,CASSQADSGNQPQHF
TRBV6-4,-,TRBJ1-6,-,TGTGCCAGCAGTCAGGGTTCCTACTCACCCCTCCACTTT,CASSQGSYSPLHF
TRBV6-4,once,TRBJ1-1,-,TGTGCCAGCAGTGAACAGACGAACACTGAAGCTTTCTTT,CASSEQTNTEAFF
TRBV27,-,TRBJ1-2,TRBD1,TGTGCCAGCAGTATTAGCCAGGGGGCCGGCTACACCTTC,CASSISQGAGYTF
TRBV18,-,TRBJ2-5,TRBD1,TGTGCCAGCTCACCTAATCCGGGACAGGGGGCCGAGACCCAGTACTTC,CASSPNPGQGAETQYF
TRBV6-6,-,TRBJ2-7,-,TGTGCCAGCAGGCACTTAACAGGGAAGGGCTCCTACGAGCAGTACTTC,CASRHLTGKGSYEQYF
TRBV5-6,-,TRBJ2-1,-,TGTGCCAGCAGCTTGAGCGGGTACCCCTACAATGAGCAGTTCTTC,CASSLSGYPYNEQFF
TRBV7-9,once,TRBJ2-7,-,TGTGCCAGCAGCTTCGCGCTAGAGTACGAGCAGTACTTC,CASSFALEYEQYF
TRBV7-8,few,TRBJ2-1,-,TGTGCCAGCAGCTTAGCGCTGTTAGCGGTTGGCAATGAGCAGTTCTTC,CASSLALLAVGNEQFF
TRBV18,-,TRBJ2-5,-,TGTGCCAGCTCACCACGCGGCCAAGAGACCCAGTACTTC,CASSPRGQETQYF
TRBV4-2,once,TRBJ2-3,TRBD1,TGTGCCAGCAGCCAGAACAGGGGGCAGATCACAGATACGCAGTATTTT,CASSQNRGQITDTQYF
TRBV18,-,TRBJ2-7,-,TGTGCCAGCTCACGACAGGACTTGACCTACGAGCAGTACTTC,CASSRQDLTYEQYF
TRBV30,-,TRBJ2-6,TRBD1,TGTGCCTGGAGGCTTGGGACAGTCCTCTCTGGGGCCAACGTCCTGACTTTC,CAWRLGTVLSGANVLTF
TRBV5-4,-,TRBJ2-7,TRBD2,TGTGCCAGCAGCTCTCAGCGGGACTCCTACGAGCAGTACTTC,CASSSQRDSYEQYF
TRBV19,-,TRBJ2-5,-,TGTGCCAGTAGTATACAGGGTACCCAAGAGACCCAGTACTTC,CASSIQGTQETQYF
TRBV6-5,-,TRBJ2-7,TRBD2,TGTGCCAGCAGTTTGACTAGCGGGGTTACCTACGAGCAGTACTTC,CASSLTSGVTYEQYF
TRBV11-1,-,TRBJ1-2,TRBD1,TGTGCCAGCAGCTTAAGACAGGGGATGTATGGCTACACCTTC,CASSLRQGMYGYTF
TRBV11-3,-,TRBJ2-5,-,TGTGCCAGCAGCTGGGGTAACCGGGACTCCCAAGAGACCCAGTACTTC,CASSWGNRDSQETQYF
TRBV5-4,-,TRBJ2-5,-,TGTGCCAGCAGCTTGATCGTTCAGCGCTATCAAGAGACCCAGTACTTC,CASSLIVQRYQETQYF
TRBV4-1,-,TRBJ2-7,TRBD2,TGCGCCAGCAGCCAAGTTAGGCTAGCGGGAAAGTACGAGCAGTACTTC,CASSQVRLAGKYEQYF
TRBV11-2,-,TRBJ2-7,TRBD2,TGTGCCAGCAGCGACCTGCAGCGGTCCCGACTAGCAACCTACGAGCAGTACTTC,CASSDLQRSRLATYEQYF
TRBV6-5,-,TRBJ1-2,-,TGTGCCAGCACCGAACGGAGGTCTAACTATGGCTACACCTTC,CASTERRSNYGYTF
TRBV11-2,-,TRBJ1-2,TRBD1,TGTGCCAGCAGCGGCCCCCGGACAGGGGTTGCTGGCTACACCTTC,CASSGPRTGVAGYTF